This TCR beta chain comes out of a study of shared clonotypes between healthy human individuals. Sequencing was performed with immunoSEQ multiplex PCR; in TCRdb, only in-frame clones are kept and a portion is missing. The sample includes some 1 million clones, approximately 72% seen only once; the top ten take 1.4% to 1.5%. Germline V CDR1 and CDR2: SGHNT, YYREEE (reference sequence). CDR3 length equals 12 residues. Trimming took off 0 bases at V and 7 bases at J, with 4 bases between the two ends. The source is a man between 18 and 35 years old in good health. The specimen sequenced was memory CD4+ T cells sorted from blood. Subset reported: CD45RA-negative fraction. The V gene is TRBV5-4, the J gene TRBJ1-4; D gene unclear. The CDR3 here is CASSLDTEKLFF. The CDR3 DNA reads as TGTGCCAGCAGCTTGGATACTGAAAAACTGTTTTTT.